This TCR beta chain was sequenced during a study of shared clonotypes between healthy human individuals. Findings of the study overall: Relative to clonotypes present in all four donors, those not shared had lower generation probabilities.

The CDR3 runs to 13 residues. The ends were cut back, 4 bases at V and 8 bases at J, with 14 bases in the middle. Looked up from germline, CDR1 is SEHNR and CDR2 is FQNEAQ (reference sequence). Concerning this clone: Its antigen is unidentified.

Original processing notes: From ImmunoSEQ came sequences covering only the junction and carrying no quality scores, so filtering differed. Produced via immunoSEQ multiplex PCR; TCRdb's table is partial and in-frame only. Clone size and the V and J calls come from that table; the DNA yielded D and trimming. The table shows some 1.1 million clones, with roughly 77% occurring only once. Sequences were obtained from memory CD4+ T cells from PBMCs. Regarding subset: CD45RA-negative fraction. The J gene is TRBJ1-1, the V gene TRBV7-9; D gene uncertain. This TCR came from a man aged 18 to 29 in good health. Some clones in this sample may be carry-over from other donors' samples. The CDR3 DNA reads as TGTGCCAGCAGCTCCACCCCCCAGCCCGAAGCTTTCTTT. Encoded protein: CASSSTPQPEAFF. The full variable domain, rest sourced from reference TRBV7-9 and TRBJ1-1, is DTGVSQNPRHKITKRGQNVTFRCDPISEHNRLYWYRQTLGQGPEFLTYFQNEAQLEKSRLLSDRFSAERPKGSFSTLEIQRTEQGDSAMYLCASSSTPQPEAFFGQGTRLTVV.